This entry lists 10 T cell receptor beta chains sequenced from one sample in a study of PD-1 blockade in classical Hodgkin lymphoma (TCRdb year 2020). The protocol used for the library was the immunoSEQ multiplex PCR assay. The table was pulled from immuneACCESS by TCRdb, which kept in-frame rearrangements only. Such tables lose some clones; where checked, under half of the loss comes from unresolved V genes, and the rest has no known cause. This sample lists more than 4,000 clones; 67% were detected once. Clones ranked in the top ten supply around 28% of the sample. The time point label, as the study defines it: cycle 4 day 1 (C4D1), after 6 weeks of nivolumab. Every trial patient had relapsed following autologous stem cell transplantation, and prior brentuximab vedotin exposure was what differed among cohorts A, B and C. The material was peripheral blood mononuclear cells (PBMCs), obtained before the fourth cycle of nivolumab. The origin of the receptors is a human donor with classical Hodgkin lymphoma.

This clone was seen only a few times. This chain links TRBV11-2 with TRBJ2-1, with 12 nucleotides matching TRBD2. Germline V gene data show CDR1 as SGHAT and CDR2 as FQNNGV. With 3 bases clipped from V and 9 bases from J, the junction kept 9 bases outside the gene matches. The CDR3 runs to 16 residues. The CDR3 sequence: CASSFFLAGGLGEQFF. The CDR3 DNA reads TGTGCCAGCAGCTTTTTCCTAGCGGGAGGGCTCGGTGAGCAGTTCTTC.

This clone is classed as medium-sized. The chain links TRBV27 to TRBJ2-3; 12 bases are shared with TRBD2. Germline V gene data show CDR1 as MNHEY and CDR2 as SMNVEV (reference sequence). The J segment lost 5 bases and the V segment lost 2 bases, leaving 2 bases of the junction unmatched. The CDR3 covers 15 residues. The CDR3 loop reads CASSLRTSGKDTQYF. DNA of the CDR3: TGTGCCAGCAGTTTAAGGACTAGCGGGAAAGATACGCAGTATTTT.

Note on this clone: A much larger clone lies a single base off, so this may be a read error. Other DNA sequences in the same sample also yield this CDR3. The rearrangement uses TRBV9 and TRBJ1-3; TRBD1 is a possible D gene (5 bases). The length of the CDR3 is 15 residues. CDR1 and CDR2 from the germline V gene are SGDLS and YYNGEE. CDR3 sequence: CASSVAGNSGNTIYF. CDR3 DNA: TGTGCCAGCAGCGTAGCAGGGAACTCTGGAAATACCATATATTTT. Based on the CDR3 plus reference TRBV9 and TRBJ1-3, the full variable domain is DSGVTQTPKHLITATGQRVTLRCSPRSGDLSVYWYQQSLDQGLQFLIQYYNGEERAKGNILERFSAQQFPDLHSELNLSSLELGDSALYFCASSVAGNSGNTIYFGEGSWLTVV.

This rearrangement joins TRBV10-3 to TRBJ2-5, with a weak D call TRBD1 (5 bases). The germline V and J ends were trimmed by 4 bases and 2 bases, with 17 bases remaining between them. CDR1 is ENHRY, CDR2 SYGVKD, per germline. The CDR3 consists of 16 residues. As DNA, the CDR3 is TGTGCCATCAGTGCAAACCCAGGGATCCCACAAGAGACCCAGTACTTC. Its protein product is CAISANPGIPQETQYF.

The chain has TRBV5-5 and TRBJ2-2, with D unresolved. Germline assignment: CDR1 SGHKS and CDR2 YYEKEE (reference sequence). Trimming pared 4 bases from V and 6 bases from J, leaving 7 bases between. The CDR3 extends over 12 amino acids. This CDR3 is CASSPNPGELFF. The CDR3 DNA sequence: TGTGCCAGCAGCCCCAACCCCGGGGAGCTGTTTTTT.

The chain carries TRBV28 and TRBJ2-5; no clear D. V was shortened by 4 bases and J by 1 base, with 13 bases between the two germline ends. Germline V gives CDR1 MDHEN, CDR2 SYDVKM. The CDR3 extends over 15 amino acids. CDR3 bases: TGTGCCAGCAGTTCCCCCCCTAACTCCCAAGAGACCCAGTACTTC. It is translated as CASSSPPNSQETQYF.

This chain links TRBV21-1 with TRBJ2-3. TRBV21-1 is a listed pseudogene. The CDR3 totals 19 residues. In DNA, the CDR3 is TGTGCCAGCTTGGGGGAGGGCAAAAGGACCGGGACAGCCACAGATACGCAGTATTTT. This encodes CASLGEGKRTGTATDTQYF.

The J gene is TRBJ2-2, the V gene TRBV2, with 8 bases fitting TRBD2. The CDR3 length is 15 residues. V was clipped by 4 bases and J by 7 bases; unmatched bases: 8. CDR1 and CDR2 (germline): SNHLY, FYNNEI. CDR3 region: CASSGSGREGGELFF. The CDR3 DNA follows: TGTGCCAGCAGTGGGAGCGGGAGAGAGGGCGGGGAGCTGTTTTTT.

This sequence joins TRBV4-2 and TRBJ2-7, with a tentative D call TRBD1 (6 bases). Trimming took 3 bases from V and 3 from J, leaving 12 bases between them. CDR3 length: 14 residues. Germline assignment: CDR1 LGHNA and CDR2 YNFKEQ. The CDR3 bases are TGTGCCAGCAGCCAGAACAGGGTGGACTACGAGCAGTACTTC. Translating it yields CASSQNRVDYEQYF.

The chain is built from TRBV20-1 and TRBJ2-3; D could derive from TRBD1 or TRBD2 (5 bases each). This CDR3 comprises 11 residues. Germline CDR1 is DFQATT and CDR2 is SNEGSKA (reference sequence). With 5 bases removed from V and 9 bases from J, the gap between germline ends came to 12 bases. As DNA, the CDR3 is TGCAGTGCTGCGGGTGAGGGGACGCAGTATTTT. It translates to CSAAGEGTQYF.